This T cell receptor (beta chain) was documented in a study of cytomegalovirus exposure and HLA in healthy donors (dated by TCRdb to 2016 to 2017). A note on the overall study: According to a later analysis, one platform produced both the 100 to 150 validation repertoires and the 550 to 800 repertoires of the first cohort. The aim of the study was to test whether cataloging public T cell receptors could identify signatures of past pathogen exposure. To predict cytomegalovirus infection status, the study brought together high-throughput TCR immunosequencing, statistical association of individual TCRs with disease status, and machine learning. Along with the approximately 700-subject first cohort, a separate validation cohort of about 110 different subjects was used. The paper as a whole reports these results and caveats: In vitro tests confirmed that three of the cytomegalovirus-associated TCR beta chains recognize cytomegalovirus antigens. Across donors, most TCR sequences were observed very rarely, whereas some public TCRs were present in many individuals. A later analysis lacked HLA typing for the validation cohort, so it scored co-occurrence in that cohort across all 120 or so repertoires. The study listed 164 TCR beta chains as associated with cytomegalovirus. According to the authors, the approach could potentially be generalized to other disease states and immunological phenotypes. The classifier was reported to diagnose cytomegalovirus status with high specificity and sensitivity in both the original cohort and the validation cohort. Of the cluster scores, roughly 93% were above 0 in a later analysis, which found that TCRs clustered in the first cohort also tended to co-occur in the approximately 120 validation repertoires.

Comment on this clone: No cognate antigen has been identified for it. No clone much larger than this one lies a single base away; base qualities are absent.

The protocol used for the library was the immunoSEQ multiplex PCR assay. The study's processing was this. A statistical classification framework was built to diagnose cytomegalovirus status from the catalog of TCR beta chain sequences. TCRdb provides this immuneACCESS table in a form limited to in-frame rearrangements. Some clones are lacking; in checked studies, under half of them reflect an unresolved V gene, and why the rest are absent is not known. The V and J calls and clone size come from that table; D and trimming were worked out from the DNA. Counted in this sample were about 170,000 clones; roughly nine tenths of them appeared once. The top ten clones comprise around 6% of the sample. Donors formed part of the validation cohort, which comprised some 120 subjects and was distinct from the first cohort of under 750 subjects. The CDR3 contains 16 residues, cysteine and phenylalanine counted. Only the CDR3 DNA stays, 48 bases, in frame from base 1. The germline V gene encodes CDR1 SGHNT and CDR2 YYREEE (reference sequence). V loses 4 bases, J loses 1 base, and the germline ends lie 18 bases apart.

The sequence joins TRBV5-4 to TRBJ2-7; the D region possibly corresponds to TRBD1 (5 bases align). The source material was PBMCs. The TCR sequence derives from a woman younger than 45 in good health and CMV-seronegative. CDR3 reads: CASSLEVATASYEQYF. The bases are TGTGCCAGCAGCCTCGAAGTTGCGACAGCGTCCTACGAGCAGTACTTC.